This T cell receptor beta chain appears in the sequencing data of a study of regulatory T cells in long-lasting Graves disease. V shed 0 bases and J shed 0 bases, with 6 bases lying between them. CDR3 size: 14 residues. The germline CDR1 and CDR2 sequences are SGHAT and FQNNGV. Stated time point: persistent/refractory GD, antithyroid drugs over 5 years with positive TRAb. Making the TCR library involved RNA that had been extracted from PBMCs. Building of the TCR beta libraries involved iRepertoire HTBI primers and Arm-PCR of CDR3 regions. MiXCR, run by TCRdb on the multiplex PCR reads, gives a single entry per CDR3 protein. The sample lists fewer than 600,000 distinct CDR3 sequences, approximately 22% occurring once. This clonotype appeared many times.

This sequence was found in a female donor with Graves disease. The chain links TRBV11-2 to TRBJ2-7; no definite D call. The specimen comprised peripheral blood mononuclear cells (PBMCs), sampled when the disease was refractory, from a patient treated with antithyroid drugs. The CDR3 here is CASSLDPSSYEQYF. In DNA, the CDR3 is TGTGCCAGCAGCTTAGACCCGAGCTCCTACGAGCAGTACTTC.